The 13 T cell receptor beta chains given below trace back to one sample, sequenced in a study of blood T cell repertoires in COVID-19 (dated by TCRdb to 2018 to 2021). The library relied on the immunoSEQ multiplex PCR assay. TCRdb re-hosts the immuneACCESS table, in-frame sequences only. Its copies lack some clones; in the studies checked, an unresolved V gene accounts for under half of them, and the cause for the rest is not known. This sample comprises about 120,000 clones, roughly 80% of them detected only once. The top ten clones comprise under 3% of the sample. Material for sequencing was peripheral blood. Receptors originate from a man aged 50 to 59 with acute or convalescent COVID-19.

The chain links TRBV4-1 to TRBJ1-6; D is possibly TRBD1 (6 bases). CDR3 size: 15 residues. The V and J ends lost 4 bases and 10 bases respectively, with 17 bases between them. CDR1 MGHRA and CDR2 YSYEKL come from the germline V gene. This chain's CDR3 is CASSPVPGVGSPLHF. The DNA for the CDR3 is TGCGCCAGCAGCCCGGTTCCAGGGGTCGGGTCACCCCTCCACTTT.

The chain uses TRBV5-1 and TRBJ2-5; D is perhaps TRBD1 (5 bases). V lost 4 bases to trimming and J lost 3 bases, with 10 bases between them. Germline CDR1 is SGHRS and CDR2 is YFSETQ. The CDR3 is made up of 13 amino acids. CDR3 sequence (DNA): TGCGCCAGCAGCCCTCCCAGGGAAGAGACCCAGTACTTC. It yields the protein CASSPPREETQYF.

This chain joins TRBV5-1 and TRBJ2-7; the match to TRBD1 covers 9 bases. Germline CDR1 reads SGHRS; CDR2 reads YFSETQ. This CDR3 region has 15 residues. J was trimmed by 0 bases and V by 4 bases; bases with no gene match: 5. This CDR3 reads CASSPGQGGSYEQYF. DNA of the CDR3: TGCGCCAGCAGCCCGGGACAGGGTGGCTCCTACGAGCAGTACTTC.

The count of this clone is one. The V and J genes are TRBV5-5 and TRBJ2-1; 8 bases align to TRBD2. This CDR3 is built from 15 residues. Looked up from germline, CDR1 is SGHKS and CDR2 is YYEKEE (reference sequence). V was clipped by 4 bases and J by 0 bases; unmatched bases: 3. The CDR3 reads CASSDGTSSYNEQFF. CDR3 nucleotide sequence: TGTGCCAGCAGCGATGGGACTAGCTCCTACAATGAGCAGTTCTTC.

The chain employs TRBV5-8 and TRBJ1-4, with 8 bases matching TRBD1. This CDR3 has 14 residues. J was trimmed by 7 bases and V by 4 bases; bases with no gene match: 6. The germline gives CDR1 SGHTS, CDR2 YDEGEE. CDR3 nucleotides: TGTGCCAGCAGCCCGGGACAGGAGCGTGAAAAACTGTTTTTT. Encoded protein: CASSPGQEREKLFF.

The chain recombines TRBV13 with TRBJ2-3; 9 positions agree with TRBD2. Germline V gene data show CDR1 as PRHDT and CDR2 as FYEKMQ (reference sequence). The CDR3 is made up of 14 amino acids. V dropped 5 bases and J dropped 1; count of bases not matched to a gene: 1. The CDR3 sequence is CASSRTSGTDTQYF. DNA for the CDR3: TGTGCCAGCAGCCGGACTAGCGGCACAGATACGCAGTATTTT.

The gene calls are TRBV6-5 and TRBJ2-2; no firm D call. CDR1 is MNHEY and CDR2 is SVGAGI in the germline V gene. V was cut by 7 bases and J by 4 bases, with 10 bases left in between. The CDR3 extends over 13 amino acids. As DNA, the CDR3 is TGTGCCAGCAAAGTCCGAGGCACCGGGGAGCTGTTTTTT. It codes for CASKVRGTGELFF.

The chain links TRBV10-3 to TRBJ2-7, with 8 nucleotides matching TRBD2. The V and J ends lost 3 bases and 2 bases, in that order; junction bases with no gene match: 6. This CDR3 has 15 residues. CDR1 ENHRY and CDR2 SYGVKD come from the germline V gene. The CDR3 DNA reads as TGTGCCATCAGTGATCCCCTAGCGGGCCCCTACGAGCAGTACTTC. Translation gives CAISDPLAGPYEQYF.

This clone was seen more than once but under ten times. Relative to the germline gene, one junction end is altered; a read error may explain this. CDR3 nucleotide sequence: TGTGCCTGGAGTGTATTAGATGACAGGCACTACTTC. Its protein product is CAWSVLDDRHYF. The chain couples TRBV30 to TRBJ1-2; TRBD1 is a possible D gene (6 bases). The CDR3 sequence is 12 residues long. CDR1 is GTSNPN, CDR2 SVGIG, per germline (reference sequence).

The chain carries TRBV5-1 and TRBJ2-7, with D perhaps TRBD2 (6 bases). Germline-derived CDR1 and CDR2 are SGHRS and YFSETQ. CDR3 length: 16 residues. V was pared by 0 bases and J by 1 base, with 14 bases between. The DNA for the CDR3 is TGCGCCAGCAGCTTGGCGGCGACTAGTGTGTCCTACGAGCAGTACTTC. Protein sequence: CASSLAATSVSYEQYF.

The chain employs TRBV28 and TRBJ2-7; TRBD1 agrees at 8 bases. The CDR3 runs to 15 residues. V was pared by 5 bases and J by 1 base, with 7 bases of the junction left unmatched. The germline CDR1 and CDR2 sequences are MDHEN and SYDVKM. The CDR3 loop reads CASSPDGTGSYEQYF. The CDR3 coding sequence is TGTGCCAGCAGTCCGGACGGGACAGGATCCTACGAGCAGTACTTC. The variable domain in full, with the rest retrieved from reference TRBV28 and TRBJ2-7, is DVKVTQSSRYLVKRTGEKVFLECVQDMDHENMFWYRQDPGLGLRLIYFSYDVKMKEKGDIPEGYSVSREKKERFSLILESASTNQTSMYLCASSPDGTGSYEQYFGPGTRLTVT.

This clone was detected a few times. V is TRBV2 and J is TRBJ1-6; 9 nucleotides align to TRBD1. This CDR3 is 17 amino acids long. Trimming at V came to 5 bases and at J to 7 bases, leaving 12 bases not matched to a gene. Germline V gives CDR1 SNHLY, CDR2 FYNNEI. CDR3 in DNA: TGTGCCAGCAGTCGATCCCCCCCCGGGACAGGGAATTCACCCCTCCACTTT. Its protein product is CASSRSPPGTGNSPLHF.

This clone was seen just once. In DNA form, the CDR3 reads TGCAGCGTAGCCCAGGGGACTGAAGCTTTCTTT. Encoded protein: CSVAQGTEAFF. The chain carries TRBV29-1 and TRBJ1-1; TRBD1 might be the D (6 bases). The CDR3 runs to 11 residues. Germline CDR1 SQVTM, CDR2 ANQGSEA. Trimming removed 6 bases at V and 5 bases at J, with 10 bases between.